This section outlines one T cell receptor (beta chain) sequence together with its context. Its cognate antigen is unknown. TCRdb passed the RACE reads through MiXCR, listing each CDR3 protein once. The sample shows 180,000 or so distinct CDR3 sequences, roughly 15% of them seen only once. CDR1 and CDR2 (germline): MNHNY, SVGAGI (reference sequence). The CDR3 has 16 residues. Trimming pared 0 bases from V and 0 bases from J, leaving 9 bases between. Time point described: patch test 1, 2 weeks after DPC sensitization. Treatment here: therapeutic diphenylcyclopropenone sensitization with weekly scalp DPC. This record comes from a study of human T cells and chemical hapten exposure. The study's findings and limits: Following DPC sensitization, TCRs present above 1 in 1000 frequency showed no change.

The rearrangement uses TRBV6-6 and TRBJ1-5, with D unresolved. The clonotype was recovered from a woman in her twenties or thirties with alopecia areata. Some clones in this sample may be carry-over from other donors' samples. The material was whole blood, obtained in connection with sensitization to the hapten diphenylcyclopropenone (DPC). In DNA form, the CDR3 reads TGTGCCAGCAGTTACTCTGGCCAATATAGCAATCAGCCCCAGCATTTT. Translated: CASSYSGQYSNQPQHF.